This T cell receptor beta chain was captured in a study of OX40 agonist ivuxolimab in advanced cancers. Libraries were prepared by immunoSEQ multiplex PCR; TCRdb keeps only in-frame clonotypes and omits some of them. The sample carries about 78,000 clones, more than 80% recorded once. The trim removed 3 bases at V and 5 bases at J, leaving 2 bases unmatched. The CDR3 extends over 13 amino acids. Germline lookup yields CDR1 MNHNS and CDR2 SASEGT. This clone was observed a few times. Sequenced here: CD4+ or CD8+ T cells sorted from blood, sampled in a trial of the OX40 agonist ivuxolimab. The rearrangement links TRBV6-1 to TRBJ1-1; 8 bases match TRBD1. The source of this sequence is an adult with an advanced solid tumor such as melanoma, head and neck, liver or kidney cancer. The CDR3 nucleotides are TGTGCCAGCAGTGAGAGACAGGGGACTGAAGCTTTCTTT. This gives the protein CASSERQGTEAFF.